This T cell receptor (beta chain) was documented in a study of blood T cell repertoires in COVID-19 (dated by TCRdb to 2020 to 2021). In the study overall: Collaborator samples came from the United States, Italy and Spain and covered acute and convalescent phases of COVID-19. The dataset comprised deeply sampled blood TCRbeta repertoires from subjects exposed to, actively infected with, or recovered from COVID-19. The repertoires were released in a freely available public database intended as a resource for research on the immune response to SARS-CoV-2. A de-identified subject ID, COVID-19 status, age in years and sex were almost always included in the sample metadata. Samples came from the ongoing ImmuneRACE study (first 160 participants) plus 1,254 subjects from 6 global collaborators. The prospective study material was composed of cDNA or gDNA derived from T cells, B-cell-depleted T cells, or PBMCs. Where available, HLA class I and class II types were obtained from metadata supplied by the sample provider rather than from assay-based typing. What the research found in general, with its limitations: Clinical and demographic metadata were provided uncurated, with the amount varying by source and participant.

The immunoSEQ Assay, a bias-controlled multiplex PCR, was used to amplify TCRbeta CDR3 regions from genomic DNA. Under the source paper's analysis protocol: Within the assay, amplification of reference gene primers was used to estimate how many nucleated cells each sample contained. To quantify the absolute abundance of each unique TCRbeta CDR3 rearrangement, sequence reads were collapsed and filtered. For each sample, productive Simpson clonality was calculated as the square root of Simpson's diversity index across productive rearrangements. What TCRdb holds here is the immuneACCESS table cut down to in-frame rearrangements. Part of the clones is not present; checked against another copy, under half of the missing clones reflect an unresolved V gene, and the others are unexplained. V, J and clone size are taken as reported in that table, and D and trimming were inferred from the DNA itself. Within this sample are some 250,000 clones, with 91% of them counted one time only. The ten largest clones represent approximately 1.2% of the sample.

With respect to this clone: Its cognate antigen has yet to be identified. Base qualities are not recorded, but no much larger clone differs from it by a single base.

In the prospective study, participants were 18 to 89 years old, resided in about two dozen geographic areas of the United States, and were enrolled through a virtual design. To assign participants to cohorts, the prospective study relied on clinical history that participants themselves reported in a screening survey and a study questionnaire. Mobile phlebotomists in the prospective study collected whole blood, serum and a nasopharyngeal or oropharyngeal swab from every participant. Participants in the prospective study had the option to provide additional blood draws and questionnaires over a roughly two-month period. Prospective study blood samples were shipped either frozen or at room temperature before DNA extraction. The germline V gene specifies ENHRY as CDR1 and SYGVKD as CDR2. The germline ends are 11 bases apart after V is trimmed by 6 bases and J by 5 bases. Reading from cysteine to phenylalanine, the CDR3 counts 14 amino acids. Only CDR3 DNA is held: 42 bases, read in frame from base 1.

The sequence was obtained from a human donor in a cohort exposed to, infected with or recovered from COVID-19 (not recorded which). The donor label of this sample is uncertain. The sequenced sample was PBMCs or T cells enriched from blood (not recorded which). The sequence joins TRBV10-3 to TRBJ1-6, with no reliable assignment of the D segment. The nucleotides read TGTGCCATCAGACCAGGTTTGAATAATTCACCCCTCCACTTT. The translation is CAIRPGLNNSPLHF.